These 10 T cell receptor beta chains share one sample of origin, sequenced in a study of cytomegalovirus exposure and HLA in healthy donors. It was with 60 Vbeta and 13 Jbeta primers that the PCR ran. Here immunoSEQ multiplex PCR was the method, and the copy in TCRdb shows in-frame clones only, minus some. Of some 120,000 clones listed, around 81% are singletons. Sequencing used PBMCs. These receptors were collected from a woman aged 40 to 50 in good health and CMV-seronegative.

The chain links TRBV10-3 to TRBJ2-2; 10 bases map to TRBD1. CDR3 size: 15 residues. Losses at the gene ends were 6 bases for V and 7 bases for J; bases not matched to a gene: 8. Germline V gene data show CDR1 as ENHRY and CDR2 as SYGVKD. CDR3 region: CAIRGDRGLDGELFF. The CDR3 DNA follows: TGTGCCATCAGGGGCGACAGGGGGCTTGACGGGGAGCTGTTTTTT.

The chain joins TRBV5-1 to TRBJ1-2; 8 bases map to TRBD1. Germline V gives CDR1 SGHRS, CDR2 YFSETQ. The junction had 4 bases not matched to a gene; V was cut back by 3 bases and J by 3 bases. This CDR3 is built from 14 residues. In nucleotides, the CDR3 is TGCGCCAGCAGCTCTCAGGGGGCTGACTATGGCTACACCTTC. Its protein product is CASSSQGADYGYTF.

The chain joins TRBV7-3 to TRBJ2-3; tentative D call: TRBD1 (6 bases). This CDR3 contains 12 residues. V was clipped by 4 bases and J by 14 bases, with 16 bases between them. The germline gives CDR1 SGHTA, CDR2 FQGTGA. The CDR3 here is CASSYLTGPAYF. CDR3 DNA: TGTGCCAGCAGCTACTTGACAGGCCCCGCGTATTTT.

J is TRBJ2-3 and V is TRBV6-5; the match to TRBD2 covers 10 bases. CDR1 is MNHEY and CDR2 is SVGAGI in the germline V gene. The CDR3 sequence is 15 residues long. Germline trimming cut 4 bases from V and 5 bases from J; bases unmatched to any gene: 6. The CDR3 bases are TGTGCCAGCAGTTCTCTAGCGGGAGTAAAAGATACGCAGTATTTT. Translated, it gives CASSSLAGVKDTQYF.

J is TRBJ2-7 and V is TRBV7-9, with 9 bases fitting TRBD1. The CDR3 has 14 residues. V dropped 5 bases and J dropped 6; count of bases not matched to a gene: 8. Per germline, CDR1 SEHNR and CDR2 FQNEAQ (reference sequence). The CDR3 bases are TGTGCCAGCAGCCCACGGACAGGGGTAACCGAGCAGTACTTC. This codes for CASSPRTGVTEQYF.

V is TRBV13 and J is TRBJ2-2; TRBD2 matches at 7 bases. The CDR3 extends over 18 amino acids. Germline V CDR1 and CDR2: PRHDT, FYEKMQ (reference sequence). The V and J ends lost 5 bases and 3 bases, in that order; junction bases with no gene match: 15. The CDR3 reads CASSPNARDYLYTGELFF. CDR3 coding DNA: TGTGCCAGCAGCCCAAACGCCCGGGACTACCTTTACACCGGGGAGCTGTTTTTT. Supplemented by reference TRBV13 and TRBJ2-2, the full variable domain reads AAGVIQSPRHLIKEKRETATLKCYPIPRHDTVYWYQQGPGQDPQFLISFYEKMQSDKGSIPDRFSAQQFSDYHSELNMSSLELGDSALYFCASSPNARDYLYTGELFFGEGSRLTVL.

This clone was counted once. The chain carries TRBV18 and TRBJ2-7, with TRBD1 identical over 9 bases. CDR1 KGHSH and CDR2 LQKENI come from the germline V gene. This CDR3 spans 20 amino acids. V shed 3 bases and J 3 bases; nucleotides not matched to a gene: 21. The CDR3 DNA sequence: TGTGCCAGCTCACCCTATTACCGGGACAGGGTAAAGGCTGCTTACTACGAGCAGTACTTC. The encoded protein is CASSPYYRDRVKAAYYEQYF.

This clone was detected a few times. This sequence joins TRBV13 and TRBJ2-1, with 10 bases aligning to TRBD1. Germline CDR1 PRHDT, CDR2 FYEKMQ (reference sequence). V lost 5 bases and J lost 6; bases outside the gene matches: 10. The CDR3 spans 16 residues. CDR3 coding DNA: TGTGCCAGCAGCACTGCCCGGGACAGGGGACCCAATGAGCAGTTCTTC. This sequence encodes CASSTARDRGPNEQFF.

J is TRBJ1-1 and V is TRBV7-9; no clear D gene. V was clipped by 7 bases and J by 1 base, with 10 bases between them. This CDR3 has 13 amino acids. Germline assignment: CDR1 SEHNR and CDR2 FQNEAQ (reference sequence). CDR3 bases: TGTGCCAGCACTTTATTATCGAACACTGAAGCTTTCTTT. This encodes CASTLLSNTEAFF.

V is TRBV18 and J is TRBJ2-2; 8 bases line up with TRBD1. The CDR3 covers 16 residues. Unmatched junction bases numbered 7, after V lost 4 bases and J lost 3 bases. CDR1 KGHSH and CDR2 LQKENI come from the germline V gene. CDR3 loop: CASSLRTGRYTGELFF. Written as DNA, the CDR3 is TGTGCCAGCTCACTCCGGACAGGGAGGTACACCGGGGAGCTGTTTTTT.